This section outlines one TCR beta chain sequence together with its context. Its antigen is unknown. PCR amplification relied on 60 Vbeta primers (plus 13 Jbeta primers). Libraries were prepared by immunoSEQ multiplex PCR; TCRdb keeps only in-frame clonotypes and omits some of them. The sample has some 150,000 clones; 82% are singletons. CDR1 is SEHNR and CDR2 is FQNEAQ in the germline V gene (reference sequence). Trimming stripped 3 bases from V and 0 bases from J, with 12 bases between. The CDR3 totals 16 residues. The sample originates from a study of cytomegalovirus exposure and HLA in healthy donors. General observations from the study: Later, TCR association rates were found to vary by HLA locus, highest for DRB1 and lowest for HLA-C.

This clonotype was obtained from a man aged 45-65 years in good health and CMV-seropositive. The sample comprised PBMCs. The chain has TRBV7-9 and TRBJ1-5, with D perhaps matching TRBD1 (6 bases). The CDR3 here is CASSLSGGNSNQPQHF. The CDR3 nucleotides are TGTGCCAGCAGCTTGTCGGGGGGCAATAGCAATCAGCCCCAGCATTTT.